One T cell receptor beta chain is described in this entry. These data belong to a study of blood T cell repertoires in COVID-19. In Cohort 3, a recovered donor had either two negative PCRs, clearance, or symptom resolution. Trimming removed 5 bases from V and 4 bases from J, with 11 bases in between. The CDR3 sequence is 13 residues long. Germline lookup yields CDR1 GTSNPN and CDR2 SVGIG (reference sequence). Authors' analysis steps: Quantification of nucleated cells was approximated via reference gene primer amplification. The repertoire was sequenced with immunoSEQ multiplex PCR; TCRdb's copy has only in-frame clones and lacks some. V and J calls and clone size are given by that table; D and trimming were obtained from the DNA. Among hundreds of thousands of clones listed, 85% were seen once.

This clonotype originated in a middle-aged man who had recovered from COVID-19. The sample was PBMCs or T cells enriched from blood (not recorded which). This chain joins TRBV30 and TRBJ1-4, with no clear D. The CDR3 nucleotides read TGTGCCTGGGCGTTCGGGGTTAATGAAAAACTGTTTTTT. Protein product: CAWAFGVNEKLFF.